This entry lists 28 T cell receptor beta chains sequenced from one sample in a study of post-analysis software for immune sequencing data. Study results and caveats: About 5 TRBV segments appeared more often in patients than in controls, and TRBV5-6, TRBV5-1 and TRBV20-1 were among these.

No antigens are known for them. Libraries were made from TCR beta cDNA, and they carried unique molecular identifiers. TCRdb re-called the PCR reads through MiXCR, storing one row per CDR3 protein. The sample holds about 460,000 distinct CDR3 sequences; over 35% are singletons and the top ten take about 12%. Sequenced: blood. The receptor source for this set is a girl aged 10-17 years with multiple sclerosis.

The chain uses TRBV10-2 and TRBJ2-4, with D possibly TRBD2 on 5 matching bases. This CDR3 has 15 residues. V lost 6 bases to trimming and J lost 0 bases, with 12 bases between them. Germline V gene lookup returns CDR1 WSHSY and CDR2 SAAADI. The CDR3, as DNA: TGCGCCAGCAGCCTTTCGGGATTAGCCAAAAACATTCAGTACTTC. Translation: CASSLSGLAKNIQYF.

This clonotype appeared many times. The gene calls are TRBV5-1 and TRBJ2-1; TRBD2 matches at 7 bases. The CDR3 has 15 amino acids. Germline V gene data show CDR1 as SGHRS and CDR2 as YFSETQ. V trimming: 2 bases; J trimming: 3 bases; junction bases outside the gene matches: 5. The CDR3 DNA is TGCGCCAGCAGCTTCGGCGGGGGACTCTACAATGAGCAGTTCTTC. Translation gives CASSFGGGLYNEQFF.

This clonotype has only a few counts. The rearrangement joins TRBV24-1 to TRBJ2-1, with D possibly called TRBD1 or TRBD2 (5 bases each). This CDR3 spans 15 amino acids. Germline CDR1 is KGHDR and CDR2 is SFDVKD. V was shortened by 3 bases and J by 7 bases, with 15 bases between the two germline ends. DNA of the CDR3: TGTGCCACCAGTGATCCTGGGACCTTAACGAATGAGCAGTTCTTC. Protein product: CATSDPGTLTNEQFF.

J is TRBJ1-2 and V is TRBV10-3; D is ambiguous. The CDR3 sequence is 13 residues long. Germline-derived CDR1 and CDR2 are ENHRY and SYGVKD. V lost 7 bases and J 5 bases, leaving 14 bases between the germline ends. The CDR3 nucleotides read TGTGCCATCACAGCGGATCTGGGGTATGGCTACACCTTC. Translating it yields CAITADLGYGYTF.

The table lists this clonotype with a few counts. The chain has TRBV15 and TRBJ2-7; TRBD2 is a possible D gene (6 bases). The CDR3 runs 15 residues. CDR1 is LNHNV, CDR2 YYDKDF, per germline (reference sequence). V was clipped by 3 bases and J by 5 bases, with 17 bases between them. CDR3 sequence (DNA): TGTGCCACCAGCAGCCCCCTCCTCGGGAGTGACGAGCAGTACTTC. Its protein is CATSSPLLGSDEQYF.

The chain links TRBV20-1 to TRBJ2-3; D is unresolved. Germline V CDR1 and CDR2: DFQATT, SNEGSKA (reference sequence). With 3 bases removed from V and 0 bases from J, the gap between germline ends came to 13 bases. The CDR3 covers 15 residues. CDR3 protein: CSASPEIWSTDTQYF. The CDR3 nucleotides read TGCAGTGCTAGTCCGGAGATTTGGAGCACAGATACGCAGTATTTT.

This sequence joins TRBV28 and TRBJ2-3, with D hard to call. Germline V gives CDR1 MDHEN, CDR2 SYDVKM. There are 12 residues in the CDR3. Trimming removed 4 bases from V and 9 bases from J, with 11 bases in between. DNA of the CDR3: TGTGCCAGCAGTTGGTACGATCCCACGCAGTATTTT. Amino acids: CASSWYDPTQYF.

This clonotype occurred once. The chain carries TRBV2 and TRBJ2-5, with 16 bases aligning to TRBD2. The CDR3 sequence is 16 residues long. CDR1 is SNHLY, CDR2 FYNNEI, per germline. V trimming: 6 bases; J trimming: 5 bases; junction bases outside the gene matches: 6. CDR3 protein: CASRGLAGGGSETQYF. In DNA, the CDR3 is TGTGCCAGCAGGGGACTAGCGGGAGGGGGATCGGAGACCCAGTACTTC. Using reference TRBV2 and TRBJ2-5 for the parts outside the CDR3, the full variable domain is EPEVTQTPSHQVTQMGQEVILRCVPISNHLYFYWYRQILGQKVEFLVSFYNNEISEKSEIFDDQFSVERPDGSNFTLKIRSTKLEDSAMYFCASRGLAGGGSETQYFGPGTRLLVL.

This clonotype was counted between two and nine times. V is TRBV27 and J is TRBJ2-5; 9 bases are a match to TRBD1. Trimming at V came to 6 bases and at J to 5 bases, leaving 13 bases not matched to a gene. The CDR3 spans 16 residues. Germline-derived CDR1 and CDR2 are MNHEY and SMNVEV (reference sequence). The CDR3 coding sequence is TGTGCCAGCAGCTCATTCTTAGGGACAGGGCTCGAGACCCAGTACTTC. This gives the protein CASSSFLGTGLETQYF.

This clonotype has a handful of counts. The chain carries TRBV13 and TRBJ2-7, with D possibly TRBD1 on 6 matching bases. Per the germline V gene, CDR1 is PRHDT and CDR2 is FYEKMQ (reference sequence). This CDR3 comprises 14 residues. V lost 3 bases, J lost 3 bases, and 12 bases lay in between. The CDR3 is CASSLTQGNYEQYF. CDR3 sequence (DNA): TGTGCCAGCAGCTTGACACAGGGAAACTACGAGCAGTACTTC.

There are a few counts of this clonotype. This sequence joins TRBV6-1 and TRBJ2-3; the D gene is possibly TRBD2 (5 bases). Trimming took off 4 bases at V and 3 bases at J, with 14 bases between the two ends. CDR1 and CDR2 (germline): MNHNS, SASEGT. The length of the CDR3 is 15 residues. The CDR3 here is CASSGVGVETDTQYF. CDR3 nucleotide sequence: TGTGCCAGCAGTGGGGTGGGAGTGGAAACAGATACGCAGTATTTT.

This chain links TRBV2 with TRBJ1-5; D is perhaps TRBD1 (5 bases). This CDR3 contains 13 residues. Germline lookup yields CDR1 SNHLY and CDR2 FYNNEI. V lost 4 bases and J 7 bases, leaving 11 bases between the germline ends. The CDR3 DNA reads as TGTGCCAGCAGTGTCCAGGGAGGGCAGCCCCAGCATTTT. As protein: CASSVQGGQPQHF.

This clonotype was seen just once. J is TRBJ2-7 and V is TRBV20-1, with 9 bases lining up with TRBD2. CDR3 length: 14 residues. In germline, CDR1 is DFQATT, CDR2 SNEGSKA (reference sequence). Unmatched junction bases numbered 7, after V lost 4 bases and J lost 3 bases. DNA for the CDR3: TGCAGTGCTATGACTAGCGGAGGATACTACGAGCAGTACTTC. Translating it yields CSAMTSGGYYEQYF.

A remark on this clonotype: A much larger clone differs by one base, so this may be a read error. The chain combines TRBV25-1 with TRBJ2-5; the match to TRBD2 covers 9 bases. CDR1 is MGHDK, CDR2 SYGVNS, per germline. Trimming at V came to 5 bases and at J to 1 base, leaving 5 bases not matched to a gene. The CDR3 has 15 amino acids. The DNA for the CDR3 is TGTGCCAGCAGTATGGCTAGCGGGGCCCAAGAGACCCAGTACTTC. Its translation: CASSMASGAQETQYF. Looking up the rest from reference TRBV25-1 and TRBJ2-5 gives the full variable domain: EADIYQTPRYLVIGTGKKITLECSQTMGHDKMYWYQQDPGMELHLIHYSYGVNSTEKGDLSSESTVSRIRTEHFPLTLESARPSHTSQYLCASSMASGAQETQYFGPGTRLLVL.

This clonotype was found a few times. The J gene is TRBJ2-2, the V gene TRBV10-3; D is undetermined. Trimming removed 6 bases from V and 1 base from J, with 12 bases in between. This CDR3 comprises 15 residues. Germline V gene lookup returns CDR1 ENHRY and CDR2 SYGVKD. CDR3 sequence: CAIRASAGNTGELFF. The CDR3 DNA sequence: TGTGCCATCAGGGCGAGTGCAGGGAACACCGGGGAGCTGTTTTTT.

As concerns this clonotype: A much larger clone differs from this one at a single base, so this may be a read error. The rearrangement uses TRBV2 and TRBJ2-7, with 10 bases matching TRBD2. V lost 7 bases, J lost 7 bases, and 7 bases stayed unmatched. The germline CDR1 and CDR2 sequences are SNHLY and FYNNEI. This CDR3 region has 13 residues. The CDR3 sequence: CASIRGLAAEQYF. The CDR3 nucleotides are TGTGCCAGCATTCGAGGACTAGCGGCTGAGCAGTACTTC.

This rearrangement joins TRBV7-3 to TRBJ1-2; 7 nucleotides agree with TRBD1. The V gene's germline CDR1 is SGHTA and CDR2 FQGTGA. With V trimmed by 4 bases and J by 2 bases, 7 bases remained unmatched. The CDR3 covers 15 residues. Here the CDR3 reads CASSSRSGGNYGYTF. The DNA of the CDR3 is TGTGCCAGCAGCTCGAGATCAGGGGGGAACTATGGCTACACCTTC.

This clonotype was counted only a few times. The chain recombines TRBV18 with TRBJ2-5; D perhaps matches TRBD1 (5 bases). Per germline, CDR1 KGHSH and CDR2 LQKENI. The ends were cut back, 3 bases at V and 4 bases at J, with 15 bases in the middle. There are 15 residues in the CDR3. The DNA of the CDR3 is TGTGCCAGCTCACCGTCTCGAGGCAGGGTAGAGACCCAGTACTTC. Residues: CASSPSRGRVETQYF. The variable domain in full, with the rest retrieved from reference TRBV18 and TRBJ2-5, is NAGVMQNPRHLVRRRGQEARLRCSPMKGHSHVYWYRQLPEEGLKFMVYLQKENIIDESGMPKERFSAEFPKEGPSILRIQQVVRGDSAAYFCASSPSRGRVETQYFGPGTRLLVL.

This clonotype appeared a few times. The chain joins TRBV7-2 to TRBJ2-7; 8 positions match TRBD2. CDR1 is SGHTA, CDR2 FQGNSA, per germline. V was pared by 5 bases and J by 0 bases, with 3 bases of the junction left unmatched. The CDR3 covers 14 residues. The DNA for the CDR3 is TGTGCCAGCAGCCCGGGACTAGTCTCCTACGAGCAGTACTTC. It translates to CASSPGLVSYEQYF.

The chain employs TRBV7-9 and TRBJ2-1, with 9 bases aligning to TRBD2. CDR3 length: 13 residues. CDR1 and CDR2 (germline): SEHNR, FQNEAQ (reference sequence). The trim removed 5 bases at V and 5 bases at J, leaving 1 base unmatched. CDR3 nucleotides: TGTGCCAGCAGCCCTAGCGGGGACAATGAGCAGTTCTTC. It codes for CASSPSGDNEQFF.

This clonotype has a handful of counts. V usage is TRBV4-2 and J usage is TRBJ2-1; 10 bases fit TRBD1. V was clipped by 6 bases and J by 0 bases; unmatched bases: 14. The CDR3 consists of 19 residues. The germline CDR1 and CDR2 sequences are LGHNA and YNFKEQ. CDR3 residues: CASRPYRDRGTSSYNEQFF. Written as DNA, the CDR3 is TGTGCCAGCAGACCGTACCGGGACAGGGGTACGAGCTCCTACAATGAGCAGTTCTTC.

The rearrangement joins TRBV13 to TRBJ2-7; TRBD2 agrees at 15 bases. With V trimmed by 4 bases and J by 5 bases, 6 bases remained unmatched. CDR3 length: 16 residues. CDR1 is PRHDT, CDR2 FYEKMQ, per germline (reference sequence). This CDR3 is CASSSMGLAGGNEQYF. CDR3 in DNA: TGTGCCAGCAGCTCCATGGGACTAGCGGGAGGCAACGAGCAGTACTTC.

The chain recombines TRBV5-6 with TRBJ2-7, with D possibly being TRBD1 or TRBD2 (7 bases each). Germline loops: CDR1 SGHDT, CDR2 YYEEEE. V lost 4 bases, J lost 3 bases, and 17 bases lay in between. The CDR3 is 15 residues long. This CDR3 reads CASSGGDSGDYEQYF. CDR3 nucleotides: TGTGCCAGCAGCGGCGGGGACAGCGGGGACTACGAGCAGTACTTC. Filled out from reference TRBV5-6 and TRBJ2-7, the complete variable domain reads DAGVTQSPTHLIKTRGQQVTLRCSPKSGHDTVSWYQQALGQGPQFIFQYYEEEERQRGNFPDRFSGHQFPNYSSELNVNALLLGDSALYLCASSGGDSGDYEQYFGPGTRLTVT.

The CDR3 protein is CASSLVLAGDEQFF. The CDR3 DNA reads TGTGCCAGCAGCTTGGTACTAGCGGGAGATGAGCAGTTCTTC. V gene TRBV5-5 combines with J gene TRBJ2-1, with 11 nucleotides matching TRBD2. With V trimmed by 0 bases and J by 8 bases, 1 base remained unmatched. This CDR3 contains 14 residues. Germline CDR1 reads SGHKS; CDR2 reads YYEKEE (reference sequence).

The chain combines TRBV7-9 with TRBJ2-3; D gene unclear. The CDR3 length is 12 residues. CDR1 SEHNR and CDR2 FQNEAQ come from the germline V gene (reference sequence). Trimming cost V 3 bases and J 10 bases, with 11 bases left between them. The CDR3 is CASSFEHRPQYF. In DNA form, the CDR3 reads TGTGCCAGCAGCTTCGAACATAGGCCGCAGTATTTT.

The chain links TRBV27 to TRBJ2-1; D might be TRBD2 (5 bases). Deletions cut 1 base from V and 5 bases from J, with 9 bases between. The CDR3 runs to 14 residues. Looked up from germline, CDR1 is MNHEY and CDR2 is SMNVEV (reference sequence). CDR3 nucleotide sequence: TGTGCCAGCAGTTTATATCGGGAAGACAATGAGCAGTTCTTC. Amino acid sequence: CASSLYREDNEQFF.

This clonotype was counted between two and nine times. The chain joins TRBV29-1 to TRBJ2-5, with D possibly matching TRBD1 (6 bases). CDR1 SQVTM and CDR2 ANQGSEA come from the germline V gene. The CDR3 is made up of 14 amino acids. V was pared by 5 bases and J by 2 bases, with 15 bases between. The CDR3: CSVFLRDTQETQYF. In DNA, the CDR3 is TGCAGCGTTTTCCTCCGGGACACTCAAGAGACCCAGTACTTC.

This clonotype is a singleton in its sample. A single base separates this from a much larger clone, so it may be a read error. This chain connects TRBV4-2 to TRBJ2-1; D is possibly TRBD1 or TRBD2 (6 bases each). Near its end, the DNA agrees better with TRBJ2-7, so the J call may be wrong. This CDR3 has 16 residues. CDR1 is LGHNA and CDR2 is YNFKEQ in the germline V gene. The CDR3 here is CASSQEGGLSYNEQYF. The CDR3 DNA is TGTGCCAGCAGCCAAGAGGGGGGCCTATCCTACAATGAGCAGTACTTC.